A single T cell receptor (beta chain) is shown here with its context. The sample is drawn from a study of blood T cell repertoires in COVID-19. The overall study: Whether acute or convalescent, the COVID-19 samples came from the United States, Italy and Spain.

The CDR3 loop spans 15 amino acids. Germline values: CDR1 MNHNY, CDR2 SVGAGI (reference sequence). J lost 0 bases, V lost 5 bases, and 5 bases had no gene match. In the original workflow: Reference gene primer amplification gave nucleated cell count estimates. Assay used: immunoSEQ multiplex PCR; TCRdb lists only in-frame clones, some missing. D and trimming were read from the DNA, whereas the V and J calls and clone size are those reported in that table. Here the sample spans over 150,000 clones, about four fifths being singletons. Cohort 3 donors counted as recovered after two negative PCRs, clearance, or resolved symptoms.

The chain couples TRBV6-6 to TRBJ1-1; 8 bases are a match to TRBD1. Sequenced sample: PBMCs or T cells enriched from blood (not recorded which). This TCR came from a woman aged 60-75 years who had recovered from COVID-19. CDR3: CASSKTGGMNTEAFF. The DNA of the CDR3 is TGTGCCAGCAGTAAAACAGGGGGGATGAACACTGAAGCTTTCTTT.